This paragraph covers one TCR beta chain sequence. This clonotype was recorded at least ten times. Its antigen has not been determined. No much larger clone is present one base from it, and per-base qualities are unavailable. Receptor amplification or capture employed 5' RACE. Sequencing was carried out with a NextSeq 500. Unique molecular identifiers were attached to individual cDNA molecules in the TCR library protocol so that sequencing error and PCR bias could be corrected. Both TCR alpha and beta chains were sequenced, and tight co-correlation was observed between alpha and beta sequence abundances in each sample. Concerning the study's data processing: V gene, J gene and CDR3 annotation of TCR sequences was performed with Decombinator V4. Expanded TCRs were defined as changing significantly between any two time points under a Poisson model with p below 0.0001. TCR abundances were normalised to the total number of TCRs sequenced per sample and expressed as counts per million. A search of VDJdb, accessed on 1 November 2021, was run for TCRs annotated to CMV, EBV and SARS-CoV-2, with TCRs annotated for multiple antigens excluded. TCRdb reprocessing: public reads trimmed at Q25 with fastp, clones called with MiXCR, in-frame beta chains kept. Each CDR3 protein gets just one entry, which takes the most common genes and DNA from the rows behind it. For this entry, the V and J calls and clone size follow TCRdb and not the study's own pipeline. The sample table holds 90,000 to 130,000 distinct CDR3 sequences, of which roughly 12% were seen once. The ten largest make up around 4% of the sample.

This entry comes from a study of early T cells in non-severe SARS-CoV-2 infection (dated by TCRdb to about 2021). With regard to the full study: Because TCR sequencing was done on bulk RNA from unsorted whole blood, the alpha and beta chains could not be paired. The research as a whole found: Matching against VDJdb was skewed toward anti-spike CD8 responses, likely underestimated virus-specific expansions, and missed private and CD4 specificities.

This was a case-control study nested in a cohort of healthcare workers in London, UK, who had nasopharyngeal swab PCR tests and blood samples taken every week. Between 23 and 31 March 2020, the week of the UK lockdown, healthcare workers were enrolled and then followed up weekly for as long as 16 weeks. This clonotype originated in an adult who was a healthcare worker with PCR-confirmed SARS-CoV-2 infection or an uninfected control (not recorded which). The sample here was whole blood, taken at baseline.

The nucleotide sequence reads as follows: TGTGCCAGCAGCCCCCAGGTAGTCGGGGCGCGGAACACCGGGGAGCTGTTTTTT. This gives the protein CASSPQVVGARNTGELFF. This chain is built from TRBV6-2 or TRBV6-3 and TRBJ2-2; the D gene is tentatively TRBD1 or TRBD2, each matching 5 bases. The CDR3 numbers 18 residues from cysteine through phenylalanine. Only CDR3 DNA is held: 54 bases, read in frame from base 1. V was cut back by 6 bases and J by 1 base, leaving a gap of 21 bases between them. Sequences MNHEY (CDR1) and SVGEGT (CDR2) are obtained from the germline V gene.